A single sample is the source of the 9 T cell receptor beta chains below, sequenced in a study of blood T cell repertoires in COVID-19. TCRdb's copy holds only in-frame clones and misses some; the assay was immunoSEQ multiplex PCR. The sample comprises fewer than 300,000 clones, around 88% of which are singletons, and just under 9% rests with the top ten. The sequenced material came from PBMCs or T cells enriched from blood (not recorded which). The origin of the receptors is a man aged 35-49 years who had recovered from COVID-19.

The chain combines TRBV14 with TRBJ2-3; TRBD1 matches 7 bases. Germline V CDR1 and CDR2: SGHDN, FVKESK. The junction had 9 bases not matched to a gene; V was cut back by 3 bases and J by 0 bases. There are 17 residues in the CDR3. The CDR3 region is CASSHNRGPASTDTQYF. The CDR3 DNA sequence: TGTGCCAGCAGCCATAACAGGGGACCCGCTAGCACAGATACGCAGTATTTT.

The CDR3 here is CASSLRDRGYGYTF. In DNA form, the CDR3 reads TGTGCCAGTAGTCTCCGGGACAGGGGCTATGGCTACACCTTC. V usage is TRBV19 and J usage is TRBJ1-2; the match to TRBD1 covers 10 bases. The CDR3 totals 14 residues. Per the germline V gene, CDR1 is LNHDA and CDR2 is SQIVND (reference sequence). V shed 5 bases, J shed 4 bases, and the junction held 4 bases outside the gene matches.

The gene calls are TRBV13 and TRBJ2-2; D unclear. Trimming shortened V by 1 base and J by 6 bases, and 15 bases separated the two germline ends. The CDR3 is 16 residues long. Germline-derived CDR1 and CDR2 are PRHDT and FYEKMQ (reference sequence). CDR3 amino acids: CASSLEVVGRAGELFF. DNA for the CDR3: TGTGCCAGCAGCTTAGAAGTCGTAGGCCGGGCCGGGGAGCTGTTTTTT.

The chain's CDR3 is CASSPSGGPYNEQFF. CDR3 bases: TGTGCCAGCAGCCCCAGCGGGGGCCCCTACAATGAGCAGTTCTTC. This sequence joins TRBV9 and TRBJ2-1; 8 nucleotides line up with TRBD2. The germline V gene encodes CDR1 SGDLS and CDR2 YYNGEE. Trimming at V came to 4 bases and at J to 2 bases, leaving 5 bases not matched to a gene. This CDR3 comprises 15 residues.

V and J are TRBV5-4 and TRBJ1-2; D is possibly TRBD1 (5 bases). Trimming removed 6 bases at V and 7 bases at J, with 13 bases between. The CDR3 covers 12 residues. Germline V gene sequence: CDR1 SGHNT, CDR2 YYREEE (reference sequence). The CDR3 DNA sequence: TGTGCCAGCATGGGGCAGGCCCGTGGCTACACCTTC. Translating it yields CASMGQARGYTF.

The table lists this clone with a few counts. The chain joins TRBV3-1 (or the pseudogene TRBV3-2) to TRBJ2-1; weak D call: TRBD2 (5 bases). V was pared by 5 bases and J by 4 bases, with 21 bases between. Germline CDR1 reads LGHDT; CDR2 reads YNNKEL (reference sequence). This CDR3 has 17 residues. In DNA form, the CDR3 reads TGTGCCAGCAGCATACCACCGGGAAGCGGAGGATACAATGAGCAGTTCTTC. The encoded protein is CASSIPPGSGGYNEQFF.

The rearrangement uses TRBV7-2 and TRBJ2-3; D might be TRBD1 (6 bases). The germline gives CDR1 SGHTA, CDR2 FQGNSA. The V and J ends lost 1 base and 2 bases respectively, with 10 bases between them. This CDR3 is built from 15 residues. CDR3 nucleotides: TGTGCCAGCAGCTTAGTGGGGACACCCACAGATACGCAGTATTTT. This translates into CASSLVGTPTDTQYF.

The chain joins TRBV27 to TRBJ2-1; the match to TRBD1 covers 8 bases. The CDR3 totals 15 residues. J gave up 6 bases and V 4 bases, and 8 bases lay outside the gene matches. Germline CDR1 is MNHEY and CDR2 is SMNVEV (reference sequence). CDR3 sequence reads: CASSYGQGYRNEQFF. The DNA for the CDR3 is TGTGCCAGCAGTTATGGACAGGGTTATCGCAATGAGCAGTTCTTC.

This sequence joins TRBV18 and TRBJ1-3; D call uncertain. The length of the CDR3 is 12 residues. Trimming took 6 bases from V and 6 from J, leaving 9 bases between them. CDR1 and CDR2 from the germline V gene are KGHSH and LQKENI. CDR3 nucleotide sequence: TGTGCCAGCTCCCACTATCCAAACACCATATATTTT. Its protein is CASSHYPNTIYF.